This T cell receptor (beta chain) was obtained from a study of response to subunit inactivated influenza vaccine. Regarding the study as a whole: The authors put forward the suggestion that each seasonal influenza vaccination may bring in only a limited number of new T cells.

TCRdb recomputed calls from the RT-PCR reads with MiXCR, one row per CDR3 protein. This sample carries 550,000 to 800,000 distinct CDR3 sequences, around 14% of them seen once, and the ten largest clones take approximately 10%. Concerning this clonotype itself: The antigen remains undetermined.

The clonotype originates from a man in his fifties who received an inactivated influenza vaccine. The source was PBMCs from blood, collected 11 to 12 days after vaccination.

Written as DNA, the CDR3 is TGCGCCAGCAGCTTGGAGGGGGAGCATGAGCAGTTCTTC. As protein: CASSLEGEHEQFF. The chain uses TRBV5-1 and TRBJ2-1, with D maybe TRBD1 (6 bases). The V and J ends lost 0 bases and 8 bases respectively, with 9 bases between them. CDR3 size: 13 residues. The germline V gene has CDR1 SGHRS and CDR2 YFSETQ.